These 5 T cell receptor beta chains originate from one sample sequenced in a study of radiotherapy plus CTLA-4 blockade in lung cancer. Some clones are missing from TCRdb's copy, which holds only in-frame ones; the method was immunoSEQ multiplex PCR. The table shows about 80,000 clones, with 78% occurring only once. This material consisted of peripheral blood, taken from a patient treated with radiotherapy plus ipilimumab. The receptor source for this set is a human donor with non-small cell lung cancer whose response to radiotherapy plus ipilimumab could not be evaluated. Some clones in this sample may be carry-over from other donors' samples.

The CDR3 reads CASSPSAGGRYEQYF. CDR3 in DNA: TGTGCCAGCAGCCCCTCAGCGGGGGGTCGGTACGAGCAGTACTTC. The genes are TRBV4-2 and TRBJ2-7; 9 positions match TRBD2. Germline-derived CDR1 and CDR2 are LGHNA and YNFKEQ. There are 15 residues in the CDR3. J was trimmed by 4 bases and V by 4 bases; bases with no gene match: 8.

The CDR3 coding sequence is TGTGCCAGCAGTTACGCGAGGCACGGGGGCTATGGCTACACCTTC. It encodes CASSYARHGGYGYTF. The chain is built from TRBV6-5 and TRBJ1-2; perhaps TRBD1 as D (5 bases). Between the trimmed V and J ends, which lost 2 bases and 4 bases, there was a span of 14 bases. Germline V gene sequence: CDR1 MNHEY, CDR2 SVGAGI. The CDR3 runs to 15 residues.

This clone was found once. This chain connects TRBV7-8 to TRBJ2-3; 12 bases align to TRBD2. V dropped 5 bases and J dropped 8; count of bases not matched to a gene: 8. The CDR3 length is 15 residues. Germline V gives CDR1 SGHVS, CDR2 FQNEAQ. The CDR3 loop reads CASSPLAGGPRTQYF. The CDR3 DNA follows: TGTGCCAGCAGCCCCCTAGCGGGGGGGCCGCGTACGCAGTATTTT.

A word on this clone: One end of the junction is discordant with germline, which a read error may explain. This chain joins TRBV28 and TRBJ1-4; a possible D gene is TRBD1 (5 bases). This CDR3 is 16 amino acids long. The germline gives CDR1 MDHEN, CDR2 SYDVKM. CDR3 in amino acids: CASGFTAGVSGEKLFF. As DNA, the CDR3 is TGTGCCAGCGGTTTTACCGCGGGGGTGTCGGGTGAAAAACTGTTTTTT. Together with reference TRBV28 and TRBJ1-4, the CDR3 gives the full variable domain: DVKVTQSSRYLVKRTGEKVFLECVQDMDHENMFWYRQDPGLGLRLIYFSYDVKMKEKGDIPEGYSVSREKKERFSLILESASTNQTSMYLCASGFTAGVSGEKLFFGSGTQLSVL.

The rearrangement joins TRBV6-4 to TRBJ2-3; possibly TRBD1 for D (7 bases). The CDR3 sequence is 15 residues long. With 5 bases removed from V and 0 bases from J, the gap between germline ends came to 12 bases. Germline-derived CDR1 and CDR2 are MRHNA and SNTAGT. CDR3 sequence (DNA): TGTGCCAGCAGTACACAGGGGACTAGCACAGATACGCAGTATTTT. It yields the protein CASSTQGTSTDTQYF.